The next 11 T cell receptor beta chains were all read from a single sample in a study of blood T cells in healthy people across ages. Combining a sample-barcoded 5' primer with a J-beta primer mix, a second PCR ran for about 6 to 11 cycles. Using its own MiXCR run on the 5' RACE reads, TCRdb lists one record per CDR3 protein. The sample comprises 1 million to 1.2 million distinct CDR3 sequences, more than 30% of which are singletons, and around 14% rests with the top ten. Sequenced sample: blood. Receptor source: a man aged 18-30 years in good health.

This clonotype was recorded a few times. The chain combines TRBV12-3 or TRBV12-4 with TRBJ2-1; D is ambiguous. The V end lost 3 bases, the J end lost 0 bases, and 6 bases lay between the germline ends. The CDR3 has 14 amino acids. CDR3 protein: CASSFGNSYNEQFF. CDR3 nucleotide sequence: TGTGCCAGCAGTTTTGGGAACTCCTACAATGAGCAGTTCTTC.

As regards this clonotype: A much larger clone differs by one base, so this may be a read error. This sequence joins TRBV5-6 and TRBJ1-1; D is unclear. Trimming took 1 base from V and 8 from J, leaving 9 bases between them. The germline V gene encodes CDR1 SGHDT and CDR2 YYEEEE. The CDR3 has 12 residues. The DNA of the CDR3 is TGTGCCAGCAGCTTGCGGGCAGAGGAAGCTTTCTTT. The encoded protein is CASSLRAEEAFF.

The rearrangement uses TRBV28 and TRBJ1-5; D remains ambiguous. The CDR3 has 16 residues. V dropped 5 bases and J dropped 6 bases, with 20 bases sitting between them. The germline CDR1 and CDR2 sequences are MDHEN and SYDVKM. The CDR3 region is CASSLTSGRFGQPQHF. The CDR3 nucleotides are TGTGCCAGCAGTCTGACCTCCGGCAGGTTTGGTCAGCCCCAGCATTTT.

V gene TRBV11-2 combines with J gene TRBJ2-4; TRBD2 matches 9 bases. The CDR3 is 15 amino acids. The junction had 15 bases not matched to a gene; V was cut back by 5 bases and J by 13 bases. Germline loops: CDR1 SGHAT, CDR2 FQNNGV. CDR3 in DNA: TGTGCCAGCAGCCGAGGGGGACTAGCAGACAATGAGCAGTACTTC. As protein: CASSRGGLADNEQYF.

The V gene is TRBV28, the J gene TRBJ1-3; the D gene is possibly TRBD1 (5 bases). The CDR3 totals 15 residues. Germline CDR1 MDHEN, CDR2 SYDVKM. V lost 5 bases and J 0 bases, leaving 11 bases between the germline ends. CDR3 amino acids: CASSPTGFSGNTIYF. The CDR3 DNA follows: TGTGCCAGCAGTCCCACAGGCTTCTCTGGAAACACCATATATTTT.

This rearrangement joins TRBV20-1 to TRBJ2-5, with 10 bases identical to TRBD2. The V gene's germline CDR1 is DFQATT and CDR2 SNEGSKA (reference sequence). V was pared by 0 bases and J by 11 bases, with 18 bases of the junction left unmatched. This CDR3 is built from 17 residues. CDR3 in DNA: TGCAGTGCTAGAGATTTTCAAGGAGCGGGGGGGAAGAATGAGCAGTACTTC. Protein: CSARDFQGAGGKNEQYF.

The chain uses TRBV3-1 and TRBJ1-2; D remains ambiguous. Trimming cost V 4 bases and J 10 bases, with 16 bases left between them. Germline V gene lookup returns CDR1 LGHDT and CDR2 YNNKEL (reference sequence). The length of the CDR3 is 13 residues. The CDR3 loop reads CASSPGGSSYYTF. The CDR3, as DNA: TGTGCCAGCAGCCCGGGAGGCAGTTCGTACTACACCTTC. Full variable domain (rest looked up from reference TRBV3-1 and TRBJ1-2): DTAVSQTPKYLVTQMGNDKSIKCEQNLGHDTMYWYKQDSKKFLKIMFSYNNKELIINETVPNRFSPKSPDKAHLNLHINSLELGDSAVYFCASSPGGSSYYTFGSGTRLTVV.

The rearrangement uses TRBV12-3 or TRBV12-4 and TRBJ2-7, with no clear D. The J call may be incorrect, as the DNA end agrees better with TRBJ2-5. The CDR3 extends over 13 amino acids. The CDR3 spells CASRPGWAETQYF. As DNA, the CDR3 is TGTGCCAGCAGGCCCGGGTGGGCGGAGACCCAGTACTTC.

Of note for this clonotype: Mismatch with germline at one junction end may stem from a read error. The CDR3 nucleotides read TGTGCCAGCAGCCAAGATACTCCCGCGGGACAGGAGAATGGAAAACTGTTTTTT. Its translation is CASSQDTPAGQENGKLFF. The chain has TRBV4-2 and TRBJ1-4; 8 bases map to TRBD1. The CDR3 spans 18 residues. Germline loops: CDR1 LGHNA, CDR2 YNFKEQ.

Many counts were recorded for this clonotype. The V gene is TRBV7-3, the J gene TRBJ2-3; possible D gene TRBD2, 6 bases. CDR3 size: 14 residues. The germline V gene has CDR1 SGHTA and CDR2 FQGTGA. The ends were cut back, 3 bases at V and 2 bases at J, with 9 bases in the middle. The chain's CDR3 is CASSLGLNTDTQYF. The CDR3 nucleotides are TGTGCCAGCAGCTTGGGACTGAACACAGATACGCAGTATTTT.

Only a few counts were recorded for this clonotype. This CDR3 is CASSKGRTNYGYTF. CDR3 coding DNA: TGTGCCAGCAGTAAGGGGAGGACTAACTATGGCTACACCTTC. This chain joins TRBV12-3 or TRBV12-4 and TRBJ1-2; the D gene is possibly TRBD1 (5 bases). The germline V and J ends were trimmed by 5 bases and 0 bases, with 10 bases remaining between them. The CDR3 loop spans 14 amino acids.